This T cell receptor beta chain was sequenced during a study of T-cell reconstitution after alpha-beta-depleted transplantation in children. This clonotype was observed a handful of times. Antigen unknown. Preparing the TCRbeta library involved the use of unique molecular identifiers. TCRdb called the PCR reads again in MiXCR, with one record for every CDR3 protein. Among fewer than 750,000 distinct CDR3 sequences listed, 25% to 30% were seen once. Study findings and constraints: Two months or so post-transplant, alpha-beta T cells reportedly derived from several hundred expanded graft clones. Newly made T cells mostly supplied T-cell counts and diversity one year after transplant. TCRbeta diversity was high at day 60 in some patients (a result of surviving recipient T cells and thymic progenitors).

This CDR3 spans 11 amino acids. Germline V lookup: CDR1 SGHVS, CDR2 FQNEAQ. V gave up 5 bases and J gave up 14 bases, with 15 bases separating them. The sample consisted of PBMCs, taken before TCRalphabeta/CD19-depleted stem cell transplant. The rearrangement uses TRBV7-8 and TRBJ2-5; TRBD1 is a possible D gene (6 bases). The receptor's source is a boy in the first two years of life with Wiskott-Aldrich syndrome, due to receive a stem cell transplant. The CDR3 reads CASSLGTGLYF. Written as DNA, the CDR3 is TGTGCCAGCAGCCTGGGAACAGGGCTATACTTC. Supplemented by reference TRBV7-8 and TRBJ2-5, the full variable domain reads GAGVSQSPRYKVAKRGQDVALRCDPISGHVSLFWYQQALGQGPEFLTYFQNEAQLDKSGLPSDRFFAERPEGSVSTLKIQRTQQEDSAVYLCASSLGTGLYFGPGTRLLVL.